Below are 20 T cell receptor beta chains sequenced from a single sample in a study of regulatory T cells in long-lasting Graves disease. Stated time point: persistent/refractory GD, antithyroid drugs over 5 years with positive TRAb. There was RNA extracted from PBMCs, and the TCR library was made from it. HTBI primers from iRepertoire and Arm-PCR of CDR3 regions yielded the TCR beta libraries. MiXCR, run by TCRdb on the multiplex PCR reads, gives a single entry per CDR3 protein. The sample yields 500,000 to 800,000 distinct CDR3 sequences, around 30% seen once. The sample was peripheral blood mononuclear cells (PBMCs), taken when the disease was refractory, from a patient treated with antithyroid drugs. The receptors derive from a female donor with Graves disease.

The chain is built from TRBV20-1 and TRBJ1-3, with 8 bases identical to TRBD1. The CDR3 is made up of 16 amino acids. J was trimmed by 2 bases and V by 2 bases; bases with no gene match: 8. The germline CDR1 and CDR2 sequences are DFQATT and SNEGSKA (reference sequence). The CDR3 DNA reads as TGCAGTGCTAGACCGCGAATGACAGGGGCTGGAAACACCATATATTTT. Its protein product is CSARPRMTGAGNTIYF.

This clonotype was picked up a small number of times. This chain links TRBV5-1 with TRBJ1-2; D remains unclear. Germline assignment: CDR1 SGHRS and CDR2 YFSETQ. The CDR3 covers 12 residues. V lost 2 bases, J lost 10 bases, and 12 bases lay in between. CDR3 DNA: TGCGCCAGCAGCTTTCAAGGAAGGGTCTACACCTTC. Its translation is CASSFQGRVYTF. Filled out from reference TRBV5-1 and TRBJ1-2, the complete variable domain reads KAGVTQTPRYLIKTRGQQVTLSCSPISGHRSVSWYQQTPGQGLQFLFEYFSETQRNKGNFPGRFSGRQFSNSRSEMNVSTLELGDSALYLCASSFQGRVYTFGSGTRLTVV.

The V gene is TRBV9, the J gene TRBJ2-5, with D perhaps being TRBD1 or TRBD2 (5 bases each). V was clipped by 0 bases and J by 4 bases, with 7 bases between them. The CDR3 is made up of 13 amino acids. The V gene's germline CDR1 is SGDLS and CDR2 YYNGEE. CDR3 region: CASSVDGGETQYF. For the CDR3, the DNA is TGTGCCAGCAGCGTAGATGGGGGAGAGACCCAGTACTTC.

This clonotype has a handful of counts. V is TRBV6-1 and J is TRBJ1-4, with TRBD1 matching 8 bases. The CDR3 contains 13 residues. The V and J ends lost 3 bases and 8 bases, in that order; junction bases with no gene match: 2. The germline CDR1 and CDR2 sequences are MNHNS and SASEGT. CDR3 region: CASSDRGHEKLFF. In DNA, the CDR3 is TGTGCCAGCAGTGACAGGGGGCACGAAAAACTGTTTTTT.

The rearrangement uses TRBV30 and TRBJ2-7; D gene uncertain. Germline CDR1 GTSNPN, CDR2 SVGIG (reference sequence). The CDR3 runs to 13 residues. Deletions cut 2 bases from V and 0 bases from J, with 8 bases between. The DNA for the CDR3 is TGTGCCTGGAGTAACTCGGCCTCCTACGAGCAGTACTTC. This gives the protein CAWSNSASYEQYF.

The CDR3, as DNA: TGCGCCAGCAGCTCGCGGGAGAGAGAGACCCAGTACTTC. Protein: CASSSRERETQYF. This chain connects TRBV5-1 to TRBJ2-5; 7 bases line up with TRBD2. The trim removed 3 bases at V and 4 bases at J, leaving 3 bases unmatched. The CDR3 contains 13 residues. The germline V gene has CDR1 SGHRS and CDR2 YFSETQ.

This clonotype occurred a few times. The rearrangement joins TRBV7-7 to TRBJ2-2, with D tentatively TRBD1 or TRBD2 (5 bases each). Germline V gene sequence: CDR1 SSHAT, CDR2 FNYEAQ (reference sequence). This CDR3 comprises 15 residues. Trimming shortened V by 5 bases and J by 4 bases, and 14 bases separated the two germline ends. Here the CDR3 reads CASSPTSQGTGELFF. The CDR3, as DNA: TGTGCCAGCAGCCCAACTAGTCAGGGCACCGGGGAGCTGTTTTTT.

This clonotype appeared many times. The genes are TRBV2 and TRBJ2-5; D is undetermined. There are 13 residues in the CDR3. CDR1 SNHLY and CDR2 FYNNEI come from the germline V gene. The germline V and J ends were trimmed by 10 bases and 1 base, with 13 bases remaining between them. CDR3 in amino acids: CATTLTFQETQYF. In DNA form, the CDR3 reads TGTGCCACAACCCTGACGTTCCAAGAGACCCAGTACTTC.

The chain has TRBV5-1 and TRBJ2-7; D is undetermined. V lost 1 base, J lost 3 bases, and 8 bases lay in between. The germline CDR1 and CDR2 sequences are SGHRS and YFSETQ. The CDR3 is 13 amino acids. The CDR3 is CASSLNSNYEQYF. DNA of the CDR3: TGCGCCAGCAGCTTGAACTCAAACTACGAGCAGTACTTC.

This clonotype was seen at least ten times. The rearrangement uses TRBV27 and TRBJ2-4; 10 bases fit TRBD1. CDR3 size: 17 residues. Germline V gene data show CDR1 as MNHEY and CDR2 as SMNVEV (reference sequence). V lost 3 bases to trimming and J lost 1 base; unmatched junction nucleotides: 6. The CDR3 DNA follows: TGTGCCAGCAGTTTTGAACCGGGACAGGGGGCCAAAAACATTCAGTACTTC. Its translation: CASSFEPGQGAKNIQYF.

In regard to this clonotype: A read error may explain this, as a much larger clone is one base away. The CDR3: CASSAHGDRGYVQYF. DNA of the CDR3: TGTGCCAGCAGCGCCCACGGGGACAGGGGCTACGTGCAGTACTTC. V and J are TRBV11-1 and TRBJ2-7; TRBD1 agrees at 10 bases. The CDR3 loop spans 15 amino acids. CDR1 is SGHAT, CDR2 FQDESV, per germline (reference sequence).

The chain employs TRBV7-2 and TRBJ1-6; D is undetermined. Trimming took off 1 base at V and 9 bases at J, with 13 bases between the two ends. Germline V CDR1 and CDR2: SGHTA, FQGNSA. The CDR3 contains 15 residues. The CDR3 coding sequence is TGTGCCAGCAGCTTAGTTGGTGGTGGGATTTCACCCCTCCACTTT. As protein: CASSLVGGGISPLHF.

This chain uses TRBV5-4 with TRBJ2-7, with D perhaps being TRBD1 or TRBD2 (5 bases each). CDR3 length equals 15 residues. V gave up 8 bases and J gave up 2 bases, with 20 bases separating them. Germline V gene lookup returns CDR1 SGHNT and CDR2 YYREEE (reference sequence). The CDR3 bases are TGTGCCAGGGTAAATTCCGGGACCCAGACCTACGAGCAGTACTTC. Translating it yields CARVNSGTQTYEQYF.

The table lists this clonotype with a few counts. The chain links TRBV6-5 to TRBJ2-4; 7 bases match TRBD2. Looked up from germline, CDR1 is MNHEY and CDR2 is SVGAGI. CDR3 length equals 16 residues. J lost 3 bases, V lost 3 bases, and 8 bases had no gene match. The CDR3 nucleotides are TGTGCCAGCAGTTATCTCGGACTAGGAGGCAAAAACATTCAGTACTTC. Protein product: CASSYLGLGGKNIQYF.

CDR3 residues: CASSLGASGHYGYTF. The CDR3 DNA sequence: TGTGCCAGCAGTTTAGGGGCTTCAGGGCACTATGGCTACACCTTC. The chain combines TRBV12-3 or TRBV12-4 with TRBJ1-2, with a weak D call TRBD1 (5 bases). The CDR3 runs 15 residues. V was pared by 1 base and J by 3 bases, with 12 bases between.

Notes on this clonotype: Germline is not matched at one junction end, which may reflect a read error. The chain links TRBV6-1 to TRBJ2-2, with D perhaps matching TRBD1 (6 bases). The germline CDR1 and CDR2 sequences are MNHNS and SASEGT. The CDR3 covers 16 residues. CDR3: CASSVHGTLFTGEPFF. The CDR3 DNA is TGTGCCAGCAGTGTTCACGGGACATTATTTACCGGGGAGCCGTTTTTT.

The chain links TRBV10-2 to TRBJ2-7; D perhaps matches TRBD2 (5 bases). This CDR3 comprises 14 residues. From germline, CDR1 is WSHSY and CDR2 SAAADI. Trimming left V 6 bases short and J 0 bases short, with 12 bases between. This chain's CDR3 is CASRLGSTSYEQYF. In nucleotides, the CDR3 is TGCGCCAGCAGACTAGGGAGTACCTCCTACGAGCAGTACTTC.

This clonotype was detected many times. The chain has TRBV2 and TRBJ2-7; D unresolved. Germline CDR1 reads SNHLY; CDR2 reads FYNNEI. V was pared by 5 bases and J by 5 bases, with 13 bases between. There are 13 residues in the CDR3. The CDR3 sequence: CASSTTGWNEQYF. The CDR3 DNA reads TGTGCCAGCAGTACGACCGGGTGGAACGAGCAGTACTTC. The variable domain in full, with the rest retrieved from reference TRBV2 and TRBJ2-7, is EPEVTQTPSHQVTQMGQEVILRCVPISNHLYFYWYRQILGQKVEFLVSFYNNEISEKSEIFDDQFSVERPDGSNFTLKIRSTKLEDSAMYFCASSTTGWNEQYFGPGTRLTVT.

This clonotype came up a few times. The chain is built from TRBV29-1 and TRBJ2-2, with 7 bases fitting TRBD1. In germline, CDR1 is SQVTM, CDR2 ANQGSEA. J lost 6 bases, V lost 3 bases, and 7 bases had no gene match. CDR3 size: 14 residues. The CDR3 DNA follows: TGCAGCGTTGACGGCATACAGGGGCCCGGGGAGCTGTTTTTT. Translating gives CSVDGIQGPGELFF.

The gene calls are TRBV7-9 and TRBJ2-2; D may be TRBD2 (6 bases). Per germline, CDR1 SEHNR and CDR2 FQNEAQ (reference sequence). The CDR3 covers 16 residues. V shed 2 bases and J shed 0 bases, with 10 bases lying between them. The CDR3 coding sequence is TGTGCCAGCAGCTTATTTGCGGGGTCGAACACCGGGGAGCTGTTTTTT. This sequence encodes CASSLFAGSNTGELFF.